This TCR beta chain originates from a study of cytomegalovirus exposure and HLA in healthy donors. The PCR had 60 Vbeta and 13 Jbeta primers. Per the original methods: Approximately 86 million unique TCR beta chains, roughly 12 million shared, were counted in a later analysis. Assay used: immunoSEQ multiplex PCR; TCRdb lists only in-frame clones, some missing. The V and J calls and the clone size are those of that table, but D and trimming were determined from the DNA. The sample shows tens of thousands of clones, roughly 79% of them seen only once. The CDR3 totals 17 residues. Trimming took off 2 bases at V and 2 bases at J, with 15 bases between the two ends. Germline CDR1 reads SEHNR; CDR2 reads FQNEAQ (reference sequence).

The TCR comes from a male donor in good health and CMV-seronegative. The sequenced sample was PBMCs. J is TRBJ1-4 and V is TRBV7-9; D remains unclear. The CDR3 protein is CASSLSGIAWTNEKLFF. The CDR3, as DNA: TGTGCCAGCAGCTTATCGGGGATAGCATGGACTAATGAAAAACTGTTTTTT.